This TCR beta chain was recovered during a study of blood T cells in healthy people across ages. The second PCR ran about 6 to 12 cycles with a sample-barcoded 5' primer and J-beta primers. Each sample provided no less than 2.5 million CDR3-containing paired-end reads. MiXCR, applied by TCRdb to the 5' RACE reads, yields one record per CDR3 protein. The top ten hold more than 8% of the sample, which has fewer than 800,000 distinct CDR3 sequences, 20% to 25% seen once. This clonotype occurred a few times. Germline loops: CDR1 MGHRA, CDR2 YSYEKL. CDR3 length: 16 amino acids. The ends lost 0 bases at V and 4 bases at J; junction bases unmatched: 7. The same data also went into a second study, on T cells of mothers and their children.

The clonotype originates from a boy aged 5-17 years in good health. V is TRBV4-1 and J is TRBJ2-7; 9 bases agree with TRBD2. Input material: blood. Written as DNA, the CDR3 is TGCGCCAGCAGCCAAGATTCGGGACTAGCTATGTACGAGCAGTACTTC. Amino acid sequence: CASSQDSGLAMYEQYF.